This TCR beta chain was captured by sequencing in a study of blood T cell repertoires in COVID-19. As for the study in general: Samples of COVID-19 (acute and convalescent) were obtained from the United States, Italy and Spain. T cells, B-cell-depleted T cells, or PBMCs provided the cDNA or gDNA that served as material.

The V end lost 2 bases, the J end lost 5 bases, and 9 bases lay between the germline ends. CDR1 MNHEY and CDR2 SVGAGI come from the germline V gene. This CDR3 spans 13 amino acids. Original analysis: Amplification of reference gene primers was used by the study to estimate nucleated cell counts. Assay used: immunoSEQ multiplex PCR; TCRdb lists only in-frame clones, some missing. V, J and clone size are taken as reported in that table, and D and trimming were inferred from the DNA itself. This table has 95,000 or so clones, approximately 89% appearing once. The sample was peripheral blood. V and J are TRBV6-5 and TRBJ1-1; perhaps TRBD1 as D (5 bases). This clonotype was sampled from a human donor in a cohort sampled during active COVID-19. Written as DNA, the CDR3 is TGTGCCAGCAGTTACGTTGGGGGGACTGAAGCTTTCTTT. Residues: CASSYVGGTEAFF.